This T cell receptor (beta chain) appears in the sequencing data of a study of shared T cell receptors in the human thymus. V lost 0 bases and J lost 1; bases outside the gene matches: 8. Germline CDR1 reads MGHRA; CDR2 reads YSYEKL. The CDR3 covers 19 residues. Measured with immunoSEQ multiplex PCR; TCRdb has only the in-frame clones, and not every one. The sample consists of roughly 660,000 clones, 88% of them appearing once. This sample also appeared in a second study, on human thymus T cells. Per that paper: All donors were healthy Finnish infants who were undergoing corrective surgery to treat congenital heart defects. Thymic samples were excised during corrective heart operations. Within thymic and blood repertoires, V and J gene usage appeared to be biased. Thymic repertoires from unrelated individuals overlapped highly, related research reported.

This clonotype was obtained from a boy younger than two with a congenital heart defect. Sequences were obtained from thymocytes. This chain connects TRBV4-1 to TRBJ2-3, with 12 bases that match TRBD2. CDR3 protein: CASSQDRPSGRAGTDTQYF. The DNA for the CDR3 is TGCGCCAGCAGCCAAGATCGGCCTAGCGGGAGGGCCGGCACAGATACGCAGTATTTT.